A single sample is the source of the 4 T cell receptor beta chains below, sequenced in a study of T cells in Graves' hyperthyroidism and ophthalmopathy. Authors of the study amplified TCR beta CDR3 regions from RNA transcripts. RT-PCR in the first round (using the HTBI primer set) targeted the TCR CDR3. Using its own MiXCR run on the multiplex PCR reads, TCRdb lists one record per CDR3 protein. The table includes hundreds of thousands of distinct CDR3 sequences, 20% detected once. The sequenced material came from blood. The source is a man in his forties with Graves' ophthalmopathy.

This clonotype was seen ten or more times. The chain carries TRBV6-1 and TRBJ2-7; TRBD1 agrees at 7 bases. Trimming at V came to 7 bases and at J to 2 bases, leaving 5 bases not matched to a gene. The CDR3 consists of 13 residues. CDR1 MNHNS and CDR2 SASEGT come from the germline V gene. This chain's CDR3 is CASNPTGPYEQYF. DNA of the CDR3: TGTGCCAGCAACCCGACAGGGCCCTACGAGCAGTACTTC.

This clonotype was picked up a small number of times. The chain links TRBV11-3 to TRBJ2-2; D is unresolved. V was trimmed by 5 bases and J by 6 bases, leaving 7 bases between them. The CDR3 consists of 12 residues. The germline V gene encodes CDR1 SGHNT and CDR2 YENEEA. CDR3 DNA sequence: TGTGCCAGCAGCCAGAGGTCCGGGGAGCTGTTTTTT. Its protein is CASSQRSGELFF.

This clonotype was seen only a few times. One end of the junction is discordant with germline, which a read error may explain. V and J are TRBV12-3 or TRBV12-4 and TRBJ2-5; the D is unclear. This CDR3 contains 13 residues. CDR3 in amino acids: CASSLGKRATQYF. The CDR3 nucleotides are TGTGCCAGCAGCTTAGGGAAGAGAGCGACCCAGTACTTC.

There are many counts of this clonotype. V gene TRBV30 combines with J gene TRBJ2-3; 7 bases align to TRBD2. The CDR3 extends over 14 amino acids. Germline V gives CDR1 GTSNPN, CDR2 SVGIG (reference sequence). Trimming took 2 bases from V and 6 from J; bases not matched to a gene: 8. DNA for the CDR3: TGTGCCTGGAGTCTGTCTAGCGGTCTGGATACGCAGTATTTT. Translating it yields CAWSLSSGLDTQYF.